The clone carrying this T cell receptor (beta chain) came up many times. Its matching antigen is unknown. Trimming left V 8 bases short and J 0 bases short, with 14 bases between. The germline V gene encodes CDR1 SEHNR and CDR2 FQNEAQ (reference sequence). The CDR3 is 15 residues long. This specimen comes from a study of breast tumors, draining lymph nodes, adjacent tissues. Findings and caveats of the study: Tumor T cell lymph node origin was a supported hypothesis, not proven. Tumor TCR diversity was below lymph nodes but above nontumor tissue.

From the multiplex PCR reads, TCRdb called clonotypes with MiXCR, one entry per CDR3 protein. The sample lists 20,000 or so distinct CDR3 sequences, roughly 50% occurring once. Sequencing was done on a sample of breast tumor tissue. The V call is TRBV7-9, the J call TRBJ1-5; D is uncertain. This clonotype was sampled from a female donor with breast cancer. Some clones in this sample may be carry-over from other donors' samples. The CDR3 is CASSGIDDSNQPQHF. DNA for the CDR3: TGTGCCAGCTCGGGAATTGACGATAGCAATCAGCCCCAGCATTTT.